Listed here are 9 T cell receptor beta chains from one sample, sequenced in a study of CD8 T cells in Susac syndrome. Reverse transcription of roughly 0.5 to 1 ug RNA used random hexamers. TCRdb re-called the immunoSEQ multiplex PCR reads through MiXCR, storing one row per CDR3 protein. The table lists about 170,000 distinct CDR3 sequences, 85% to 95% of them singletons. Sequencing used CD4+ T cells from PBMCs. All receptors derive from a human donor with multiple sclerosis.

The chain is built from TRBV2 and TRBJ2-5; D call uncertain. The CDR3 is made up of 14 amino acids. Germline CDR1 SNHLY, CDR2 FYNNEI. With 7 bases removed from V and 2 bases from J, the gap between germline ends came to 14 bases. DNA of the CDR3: TGTGCCAGCACCTGGATGGAGCAGCAAGAGACCCAGTACTTC. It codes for CASTWMEQQETQYF.

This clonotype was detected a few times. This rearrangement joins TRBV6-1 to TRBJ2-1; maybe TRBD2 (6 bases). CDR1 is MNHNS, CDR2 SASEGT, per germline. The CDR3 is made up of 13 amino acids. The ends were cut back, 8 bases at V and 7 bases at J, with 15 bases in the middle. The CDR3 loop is CASLSVEGNEQFF. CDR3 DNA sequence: TGTGCCAGCTTGAGCGTGGAGGGGAATGAGCAGTTCTTC.

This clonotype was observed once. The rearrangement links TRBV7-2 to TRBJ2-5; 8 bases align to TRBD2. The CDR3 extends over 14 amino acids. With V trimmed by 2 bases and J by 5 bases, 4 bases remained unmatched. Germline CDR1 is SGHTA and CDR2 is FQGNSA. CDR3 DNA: TGTGCCAGCAGCTTAAGGCGGGAGGTGGAGACCCAGTACTTC. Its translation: CASSLRREVETQYF.

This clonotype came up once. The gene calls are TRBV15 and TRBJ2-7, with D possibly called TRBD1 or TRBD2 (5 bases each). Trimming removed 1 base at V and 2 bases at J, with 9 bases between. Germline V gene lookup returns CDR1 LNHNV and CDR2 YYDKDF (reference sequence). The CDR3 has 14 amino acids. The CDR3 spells CATSRGGTAYEQYF. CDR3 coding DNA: TGTGCCACCAGCAGAGGTGGGACGGCCTACGAGCAGTACTTC.

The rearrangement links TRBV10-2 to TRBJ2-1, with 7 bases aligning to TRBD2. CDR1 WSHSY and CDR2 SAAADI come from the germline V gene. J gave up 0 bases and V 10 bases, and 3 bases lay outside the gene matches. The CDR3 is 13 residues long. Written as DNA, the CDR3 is TGCGCCACCTGCGGGAGCTCCTACAATGAGCAGTTCTTC. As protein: CATCGSSYNEQFF.

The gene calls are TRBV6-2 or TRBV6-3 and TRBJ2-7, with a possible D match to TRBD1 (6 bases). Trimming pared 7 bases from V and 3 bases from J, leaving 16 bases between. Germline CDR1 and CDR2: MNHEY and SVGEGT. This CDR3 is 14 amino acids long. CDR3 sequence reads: CASTRTASNYEQYF. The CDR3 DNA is TGTGCCAGCACCAGGACAGCGAGCAACTACGAGCAGTACTTC.

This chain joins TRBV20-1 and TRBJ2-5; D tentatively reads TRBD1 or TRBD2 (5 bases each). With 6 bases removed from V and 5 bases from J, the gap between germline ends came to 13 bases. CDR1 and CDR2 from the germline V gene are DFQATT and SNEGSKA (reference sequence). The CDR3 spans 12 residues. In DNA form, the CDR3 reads TGCAGTGCCGGGACGTTCGGGGAGACCCAGTACTTC. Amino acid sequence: CSAGTFGETQYF.

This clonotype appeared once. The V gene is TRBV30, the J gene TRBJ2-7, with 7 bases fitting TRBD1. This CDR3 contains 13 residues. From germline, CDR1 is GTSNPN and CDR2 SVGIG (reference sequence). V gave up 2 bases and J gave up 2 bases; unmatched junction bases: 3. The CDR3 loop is CAWSIQGAYEQYF. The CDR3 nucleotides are TGTGCCTGGAGTATTCAGGGGGCCTACGAGCAGTACTTC.

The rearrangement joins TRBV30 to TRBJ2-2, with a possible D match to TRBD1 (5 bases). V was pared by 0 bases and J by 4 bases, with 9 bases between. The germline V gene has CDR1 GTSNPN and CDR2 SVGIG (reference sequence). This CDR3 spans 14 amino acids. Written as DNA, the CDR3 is TGTGCCTGGAGTGTGGCAGGGCCCACCGGGGAGCTGTTTTTT. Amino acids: CAWSVAGPTGELFF. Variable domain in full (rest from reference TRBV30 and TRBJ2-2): SQTIHQWPATLVQPVGSPLSLECTVEGTSNPNLYWYRQAAGRGLQLLFYSVGIGQISSEVPQNLSASRPQDRQFILSSKKLLLSDSGFYLCAWSVAGPTGELFFGEGSRLTVL.